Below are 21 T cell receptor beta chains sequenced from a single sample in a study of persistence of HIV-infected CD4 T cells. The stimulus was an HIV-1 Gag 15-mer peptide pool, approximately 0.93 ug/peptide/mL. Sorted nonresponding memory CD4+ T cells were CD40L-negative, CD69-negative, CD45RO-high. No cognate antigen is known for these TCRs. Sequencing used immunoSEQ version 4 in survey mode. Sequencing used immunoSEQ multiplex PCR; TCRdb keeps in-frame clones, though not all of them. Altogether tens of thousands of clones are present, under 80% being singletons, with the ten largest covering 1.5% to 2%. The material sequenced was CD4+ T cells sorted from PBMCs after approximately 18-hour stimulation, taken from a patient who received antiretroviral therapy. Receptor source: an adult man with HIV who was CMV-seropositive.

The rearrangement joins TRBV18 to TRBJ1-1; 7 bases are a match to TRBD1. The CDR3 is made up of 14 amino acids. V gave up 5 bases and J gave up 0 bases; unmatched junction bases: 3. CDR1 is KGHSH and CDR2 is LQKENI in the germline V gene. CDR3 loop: CASSGQAMNTEAFF. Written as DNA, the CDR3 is TGTGCCAGCTCAGGACAGGCTATGAACACTGAAGCTTTCTTT.

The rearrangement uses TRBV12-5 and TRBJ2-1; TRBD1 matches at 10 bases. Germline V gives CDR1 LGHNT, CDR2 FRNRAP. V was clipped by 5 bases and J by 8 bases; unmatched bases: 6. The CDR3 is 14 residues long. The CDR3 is CASGPGQGRYEQFF. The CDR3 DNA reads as TGTGCTAGTGGTCCGGGACAGGGGAGGTATGAGCAGTTCTTC.

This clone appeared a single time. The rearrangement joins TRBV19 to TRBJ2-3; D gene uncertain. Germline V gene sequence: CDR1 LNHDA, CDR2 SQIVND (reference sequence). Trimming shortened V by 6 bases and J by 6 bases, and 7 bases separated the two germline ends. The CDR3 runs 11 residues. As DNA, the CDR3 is TGTGCCAGTAGCCGACGGGATACGCAGTATTTT. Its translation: CASSRRDTQYF.

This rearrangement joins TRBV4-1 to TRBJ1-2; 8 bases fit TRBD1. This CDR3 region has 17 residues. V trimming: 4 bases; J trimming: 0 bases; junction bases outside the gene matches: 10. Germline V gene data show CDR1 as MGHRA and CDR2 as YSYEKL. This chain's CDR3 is CASSPFTTGGPNYGYTF. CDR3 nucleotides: TGCGCCAGCAGCCCATTTACAACAGGGGGACCTAACTATGGCTACACCTTC.

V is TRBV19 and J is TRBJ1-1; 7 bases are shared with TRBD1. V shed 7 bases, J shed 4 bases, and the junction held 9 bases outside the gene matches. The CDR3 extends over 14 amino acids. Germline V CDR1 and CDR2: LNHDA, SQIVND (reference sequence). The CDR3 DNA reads TGTGCCAGTATAGGGGGACAGAAGATCACTGAAGCTTTCTTT. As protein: CASIGGQKITEAFF.

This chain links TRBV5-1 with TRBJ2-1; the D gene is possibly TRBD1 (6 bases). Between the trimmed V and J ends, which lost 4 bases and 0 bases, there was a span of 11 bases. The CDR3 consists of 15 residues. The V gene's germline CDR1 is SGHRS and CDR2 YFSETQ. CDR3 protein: CASSRTGISYNEQFF. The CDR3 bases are TGCGCCAGCAGCAGAACAGGGATCTCCTACAATGAGCAGTTCTTC.

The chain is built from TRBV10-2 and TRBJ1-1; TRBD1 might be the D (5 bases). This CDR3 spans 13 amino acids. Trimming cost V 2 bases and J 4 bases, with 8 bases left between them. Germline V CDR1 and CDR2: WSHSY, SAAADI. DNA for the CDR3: TGCGCCAGCAGTGAGCAGGGTTTCACTGAAGCTTTCTTT. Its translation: CASSEQGFTEAFF.

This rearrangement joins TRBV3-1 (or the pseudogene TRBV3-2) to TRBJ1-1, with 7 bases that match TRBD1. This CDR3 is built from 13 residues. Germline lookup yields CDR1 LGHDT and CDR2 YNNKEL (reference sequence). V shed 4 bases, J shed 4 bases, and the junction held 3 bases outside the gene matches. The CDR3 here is CASSLSGGTEAFF. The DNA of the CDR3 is TGTGCCAGCAGCCTTTCAGGGGGCACTGAAGCTTTCTTT.

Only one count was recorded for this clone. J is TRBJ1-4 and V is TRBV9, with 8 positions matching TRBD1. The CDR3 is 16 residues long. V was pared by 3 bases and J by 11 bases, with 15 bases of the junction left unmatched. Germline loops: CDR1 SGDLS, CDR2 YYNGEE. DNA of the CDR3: TGTGCCAGCAGCGCGGACAGGGATATTCGTCAAGAGAAACTGTTTTTT. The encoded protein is CASSADRDIRQEKLFF. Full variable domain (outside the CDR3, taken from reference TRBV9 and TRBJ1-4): DSGVTQTPKHLITATGQRVTLRCSPRSGDLSVYWYQQSLDQGLQFLIQYYNGEERAKGNILERFSAQQFPDLHSELNLSSLELGDSALYFCASSADRDIRQEKLFFGSGTQLSVL.

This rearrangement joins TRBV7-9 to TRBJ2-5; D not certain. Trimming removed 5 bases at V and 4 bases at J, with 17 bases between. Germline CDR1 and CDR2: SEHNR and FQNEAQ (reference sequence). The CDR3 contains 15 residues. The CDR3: CASSPQESVGETQYF. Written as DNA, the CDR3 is TGTGCCAGCAGCCCCCAAGAGTCGGTTGGAGAGACCCAGTACTTC.

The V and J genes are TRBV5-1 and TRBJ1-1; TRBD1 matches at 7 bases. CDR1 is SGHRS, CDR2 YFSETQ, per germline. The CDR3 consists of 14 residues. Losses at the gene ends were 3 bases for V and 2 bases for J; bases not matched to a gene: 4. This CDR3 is CASSWNRGNTEAFF. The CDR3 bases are TGCGCCAGCAGCTGGAACAGGGGAAACACTGAAGCTTTCTTT.

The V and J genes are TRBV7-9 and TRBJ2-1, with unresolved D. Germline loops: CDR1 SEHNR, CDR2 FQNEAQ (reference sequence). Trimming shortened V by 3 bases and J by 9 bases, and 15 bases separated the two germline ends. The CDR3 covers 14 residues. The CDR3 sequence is CASSFRGGRGEQFF. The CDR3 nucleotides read TGTGCCAGCAGCTTTCGCGGTGGTAGAGGTGAGCAGTTCTTC.

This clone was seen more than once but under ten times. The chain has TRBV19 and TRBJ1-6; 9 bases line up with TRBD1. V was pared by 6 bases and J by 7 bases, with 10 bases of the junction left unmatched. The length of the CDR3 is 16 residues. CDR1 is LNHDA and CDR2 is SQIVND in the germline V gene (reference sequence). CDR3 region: CASRGMVGQGNSPLHF. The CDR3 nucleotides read TGTGCCAGTAGGGGGATGGTTGGACAGGGGAATTCACCCCTCCACTTT.

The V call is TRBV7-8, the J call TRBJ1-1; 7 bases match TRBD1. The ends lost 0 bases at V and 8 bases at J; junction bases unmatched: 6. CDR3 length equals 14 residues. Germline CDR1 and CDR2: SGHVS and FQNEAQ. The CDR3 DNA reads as TGTGCCAGCAGCTTAGCGGGGACAGCGCTAGAAGCTTTCTTT. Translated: CASSLAGTALEAFF.

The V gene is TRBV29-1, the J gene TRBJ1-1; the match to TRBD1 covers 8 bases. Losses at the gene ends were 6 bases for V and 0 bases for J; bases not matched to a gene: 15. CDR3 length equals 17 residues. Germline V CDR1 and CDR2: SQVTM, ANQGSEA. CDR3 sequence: CSVPNPGGATMNTEAFF. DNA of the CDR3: TGCAGCGTGCCCAATCCAGGGGGCGCAACCATGAACACTGAAGCTTTCTTT.

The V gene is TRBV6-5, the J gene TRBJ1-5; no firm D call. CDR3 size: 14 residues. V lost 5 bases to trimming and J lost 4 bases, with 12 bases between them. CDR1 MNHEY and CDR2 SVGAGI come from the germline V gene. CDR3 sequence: CASSPVLQNQPQHF. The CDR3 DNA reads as TGTGCCAGCAGTCCTGTCTTACAAAATCAGCCCCAGCATTTT.

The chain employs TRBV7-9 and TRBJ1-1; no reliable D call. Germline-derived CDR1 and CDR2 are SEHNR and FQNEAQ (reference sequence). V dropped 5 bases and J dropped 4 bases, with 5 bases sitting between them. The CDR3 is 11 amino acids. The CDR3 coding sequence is TGTGCCAGCAGCCCGGCCACTGAAGCTTTCTTT. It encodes CASSPATEAFF.

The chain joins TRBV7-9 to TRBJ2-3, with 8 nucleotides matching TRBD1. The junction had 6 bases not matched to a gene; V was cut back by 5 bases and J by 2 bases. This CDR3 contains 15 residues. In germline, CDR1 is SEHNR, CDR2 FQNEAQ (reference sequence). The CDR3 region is CASSPGQDYTDTQYF. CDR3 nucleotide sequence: TGTGCCAGCAGCCCGGGACAGGATTACACAGATACGCAGTATTTT.

The CDR3 DNA follows: TGTGCCAGCAGCCCCCCGTGGGAGCCCCAGCATTTT. As protein: CASSPPWEPQHF. V usage is TRBV7-8 and J usage is TRBJ1-5; no definite D call. Per the germline V gene, CDR1 is SGHVS and CDR2 is FQNEAQ. V was clipped by 5 bases and J by 8 bases, with 10 bases between them. The CDR3 extends over 12 amino acids.

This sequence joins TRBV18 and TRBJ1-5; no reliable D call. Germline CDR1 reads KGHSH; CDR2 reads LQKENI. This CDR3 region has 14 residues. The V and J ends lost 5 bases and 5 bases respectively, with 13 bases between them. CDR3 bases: TGTGCCAGCTCATTTCGGTCAGTAGATCAGCCCCAGCATTTT. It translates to CASSFRSVDQPQHF.

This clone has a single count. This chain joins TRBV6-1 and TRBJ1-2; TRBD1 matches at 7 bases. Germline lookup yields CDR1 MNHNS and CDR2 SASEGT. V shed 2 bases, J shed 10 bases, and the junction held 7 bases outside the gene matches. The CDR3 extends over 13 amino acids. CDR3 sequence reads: CASSESQDRDYTF. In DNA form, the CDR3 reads TGTGCCAGCAGTGAATCCCAAGACAGGGACTACACCTTC.